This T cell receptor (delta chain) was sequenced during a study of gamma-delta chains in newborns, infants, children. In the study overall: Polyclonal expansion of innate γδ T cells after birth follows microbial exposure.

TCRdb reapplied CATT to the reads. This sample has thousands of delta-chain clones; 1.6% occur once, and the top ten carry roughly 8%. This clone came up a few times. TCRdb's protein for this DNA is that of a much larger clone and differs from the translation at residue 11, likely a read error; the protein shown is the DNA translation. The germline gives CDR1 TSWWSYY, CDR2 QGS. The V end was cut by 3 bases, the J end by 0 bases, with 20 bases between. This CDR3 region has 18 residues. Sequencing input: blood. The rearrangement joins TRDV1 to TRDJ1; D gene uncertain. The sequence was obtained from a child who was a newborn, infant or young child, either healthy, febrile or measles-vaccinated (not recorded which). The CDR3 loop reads CALGENFGGAKYTDKLIF. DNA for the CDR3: TGTGCTCTTGGGGAGAACTTTGGAGGCGCCAAGTACACCGATAAACTCATCTTT.